Listed below are T cell receptor beta chains from one sample, sequenced in a study of blood T cell repertoires in COVID-19. Using immunoSEQ multiplex PCR, the repertoire was profiled, and TCRdb retains in-frame clones only, with some absent. The sample has 340,000 or so clones, around 83% seen once. Source material: peripheral blood. The source is a man aged 25 to 40 with active or convalescent COVID-19. Both conserved end residues are part of each CDR3. A D gene is named only where the DNA matches it firmly. Size is stated for part of the rows, as once, few or many counts, or as a class when the clone is expanded.

CASSQEGGYRGLFF,TGCGCCAGCAGCCAAGAAGGGGGGTACAGGGGTCTGTTCTTC,.,once,TRBV4-3,TRBJ2-1
CASSPRGLAGGYEQYF,TGCGCCAGCAGCCCTCGAGGACTAGCGGGGGGCTACGAGCAGTACTTC,TRBD2,.,TRBV5-1,TRBJ2-7
CASSRDRGRGYTF,TGTGCCAGCAGCCGGGACAGGGGGCGCGGCTACACCTTC,TRBD1,.,TRBV12-3/TRBV12-4,TRBJ1-2
CASSWDRRGNQPQHF,TGTGCCAGCAGCTGGGACAGGAGGGGCAATCAGCCCCAGCATTTT,TRBD1,once,TRBV7-2,TRBJ1-5
CASSTDREMTEAFF,TGTGCCAGCAGCACGGACAGGGAGATGACTGAAGCTTTCTTT,TRBD1,.,TRBV7-9,TRBJ1-1
CASSDPVGAYEKLFF,TGTGCCAGCAGTGACCCCGTGGGGGCTTATGAAAAACTGTTTTTT,.,.,TRBV6-1,TRBJ1-4
CASTGTGYGQPQHF,TGTGCCAGCACGGGGACAGGGTACGGTCAGCCCCAGCATTTT,TRBD1,.,TRBV2,TRBJ1-5
CATTGTSAASTDTQYF,TGTGCCACCACAGGCACAAGTGCAGCCAGCACAGATACGCAGTATTTT,.,.,TRBV10-3,TRBJ2-3
CASSLPGRGYEQYF,TGTGCCAGCAGTCTCCCGGGCAGGGGTTACGAGCAGTACTTC,.,.,TRBV5-6,TRBJ2-7
CASSLVHGSSYEQYF,TGTGCCAGCAGCTTAGTCCACGGGAGCTCCTACGAGCAGTACTTC,.,.,TRBV7-2,TRBJ2-7
CASSGGQGATYNEQFF,TGTGCCAGTAGTGGGGGACAGGGGGCGACCTACAATGAGCAGTTCTTC,TRBD1,.,TRBV19,TRBJ2-1
CASKEGQGNTEAFF,TGTGCCAGCAAGGAGGGTCAGGGGAACACTGAAGCTTTCTTT,.,.,TRBV2,TRBJ1-1
CASSPAGLAPYNEQFF,TGTGCCAGCAGCCCCGCCGGACTAGCGCCATACAATGAGCAGTTCTTC,TRBD2,.,TRBV7-8,TRBJ2-1
CASSQVGGAYAFF,TGCGCCAGCAGCCAAGTAGGGGGCGCTTACGCTTTCTTT,TRBD1,.,TRBV4-1,TRBJ1-1
CASSIVGGGDGYTF,TGTGCCAGTAGTATAGTCGGGGGGGGCGATGGCTACACCTTC,.,.,TRBV19,TRBJ1-2
CATSRDGEGRIYEQYF,TGTGCCACCAGCAGAGATGGGGAGGGACGGATCTACGAGCAGTACTTC,TRBD2,.,TRBV15,TRBJ2-7
CASSNGQGPGNTIYF,TGTGCCAGTAGTAATGGACAGGGGCCTGGAAACACCATATATTTT,TRBD1,.,TRBV19,TRBJ1-3